These T cell receptor beta chains were read from a single sample in a study of blood T cells in healthy people across ages. Each CDR3 protein is one row after TCRdb ran MiXCR on the 5' RACE reads. This table holds more than 650,000 distinct CDR3 sequences, around 25% found once. A further study also used this sample, focusing on T cells of mothers and their children.

Sequenced: blood. These TCRs come from a boy between 10 and 17 years old in good health. Both conserved end residues are part of each CDR3. A D gene is named only where the DNA matches it firmly. The size entry is marked missing in some rows and otherwise reads once, few, many or a size class.

V	size	D	J	DNA	CDR3
TRBV9	.	.	TRBJ1-1	TGTGCCAGCAGCGTATCAGGCCTGGGTGAAGCTTTCTTT	CASSVSGLGEAFF
TRBV7-9	few	.	TRBJ2-2	TGTGCCAGCAGCTTAGGGCCGGACGGGGAGCTGTTTTTT	CASSLGPDGELFF
TRBV20-1	.	TRBD2	TRBJ2-1	TGCAGTGCGCAACTAGCGGGGTCCTACAATGAGCAGTTCTTC	CSAQLAGSYNEQFF
TRBV12-3/TRBV12-4	many	.	TRBJ1-4	TGTGCCAGCAGTTTACGGGAAAAACTGTTTTTT	CASSLREKLFF
TRBV5-1	once	.	TRBJ2-3	TGCGCCAGCAGACGGGGTCACTCAGATACGCAGTATTTT	CASRRGHSDTQYF
TRBV27	few	.	TRBJ2-2	TGTGCCAGCAGTTTTGCAGGGGAGCAGAACACCGGGGAGCTGTTTTTT	CASSFAGEQNTGELFF
TRBV12-3/TRBV12-4	.	.	TRBJ2-5	TGTGCCAGCAGCGTAATGGGAACTAACCGACAGACCCAGTACTTC	CASSVMGTNRQTQYF
TRBV12-3/TRBV12-4	.	.	TRBJ1-3	TGTGCCAGCAGGCTATCAGGCGTCTCTGGAAACACCATATATTTT	CASRLSGVSGNTIYF
TRBV7-2	.	.	TRBJ2-6	TGTGCCAGCAGCTCCCGACAGTTTACTGGGGCCAACGTCCTGACTTTC	CASSSRQFTGANVLTF
TRBV28	.	.	TRBJ2-7	TGTGCCACCCAGGCAGGGCCCTATGAGCAGTACTTC	CATQAGPYEQYF
TRBV5-4	few	.	TRBJ2-3	TGTGCCAGCAGCCGACCACTTAGCACAGATACGCAGTATTTT	CASSRPLSTDTQYF
TRBV5-5	.	.	TRBJ1-6	TGTGCCAGCAGTAACTCCGAAAGGGCACCCCTCCACTTT	CASSNSERAPLHF
TRBV6-2/TRBV6-3	few	.	TRBJ2-3	TGTGCCAGCCTAGCAGGGGGCACAGATACGCAGTATTTT	CASLAGGTDTQYF
TRBV24-1	.	.	TRBJ2-1	TGTGCCACCAGTGATTTATACGACGGACCCAATGAGCAGTTCTTC	CATSDLYDGPNEQFF
TRBV2	.	.	TRBJ2-7	TGTGCCAGCCACGGGACCCTGAGCTCCTACGAGCAGTACTTC	CASHGTLSSYEQYF
TRBV9	.	.	TRBJ1-4	TGTGCCAGCAGCCCTCGTGGGAGGACAGTTAATGAAAAACTGTTTTTT	CASSPRGRTVNEKLFF